This T cell receptor (beta chain) was captured by sequencing in a study of cytomegalovirus exposure and HLA in healthy donors (dated by TCRdb to between 2016 and 2019). In the study overall: An earlier analysis of roughly 630 of the donors reported 250 to 300 Gb of sequence data and some 100 million unique TCR beta sequences from 150 million to 200 million T cells. The study combined high-throughput TCR immunosequencing, statistical association of individual TCRs with disease status, and machine learning to predict cytomegalovirus infection status. Every discovery cohort repertoire had been produced on one sequencing platform. In an earlier analysis of 500 to 650 of the donors, high-throughput TCR beta sequencing was used to judge whether each TCR beta V gene segment behaved as functional or pseudogenic. In the later analysis, no new phenotypic data were used to find candidate immune exposures; instead, reliance was placed on TCR beta sequences and their occurrence across donors. Donor age, sex, ethnicity and CMV serostatus were compiled alongside the repertoire data. HLA typing included class I and class II loci at four-digit resolution. A later genetic analysis took genome-wide SNP genotypes for about 60% of the roughly 670 donors and used that subset as a discovery cohort. Using immunosequencing, the study profiled T cell repertoires from some 670 subjects and related those repertoires to cytomegalovirus serostatus. Typing coverage varied by locus: roughly 620-640 donors for A, B, C, DRB1 and DQB1; 522 for DQA1; some 610 for DPA1; approximately 470 for DPB1. The aim of the study was to test whether cataloging public T cell receptors could identify signatures of past pathogen exposure. Among 300 to 450 genotyped donors of the cohort, an average of approximately 230,000 unique TCR beta nucleotide sequences were sequenced per donor, roughly a sixth of them non-productive. Because of strong linkage in the cohort, four to six DR-DQ haplotypes were treated as single units for association and clustering. Among the roughly 430 genotyped donors, about 85% belonged to the genetic ancestry cluster associated with self-reported Caucasian donors. An early release that covered approximately 600 HLA-typed donors contained about 300 gigabases of sequencing data and roughly 84 million unique TCR sequences. In a later analysis, previously published TCR beta repertoires from 666 donors were re-analyzed and high-resolution HLA genotyping was added so that TCR occurrence patterns could be studied. Along with the approximately 600-subject first cohort, a separate validation cohort of some 130 different subjects was used. What the research found in general, with its limitations: Correlated functional status among segregating V segments might reflect linkage disequilibrium, but an unknown experimental factor could not be ruled out. A later analysis found that HLA-associated TCR beta chains were more clonally expanded and had lower generation probabilities than equally common non-associated chains. Immune exposure information for the cohort was limited to CMV serostatus. The study listed 150 to 200 TCR beta chains as associated with cytomegalovirus. A later analysis found that TCR association rates varied across HLA loci, with DRB1 alleles showing the most associated TCRs and HLA-C alleles the fewest. In an earlier analysis of some 500 of the donors, most TCR beta V segments were observed in productive rearrangements about 87% or about 30% of the time, broadly matching IMGT annotations. According to a later analysis, most CMV-associated TCR beta chains appeared to be HLA-restricted, and the HLA associations seemed to be driven largely by CMV exposure. Cytomegalovirus status was reported to be diagnosed by the classifier with high specificity and sensitivity in both the original and validation cohorts. Seventeen rarely observed V segments, including chromosome 9 orphons, were excluded from the earlier analysis of some 590 of the donors because counts were too low. A few of the identified cytomegalovirus-associated TCR beta chains were confirmed in vitro to be specific for cytomegalovirus antigens. A later analysis associated 15,000 or so TCR beta sequences with specific HLA alleles at a false discovery rate of 0.05. A cluster of highly shared sequence variants was judged likely to be a technical artifact of the sequencing pipeline. Across donors, most TCR sequences were observed very rarely, whereas some public TCRs were present in many individuals. In a later analysis, several top co-occurrence clusters were reported to appear linked to parvovirus B19, influenza, CMV and Epstein-Barr virus. The authors suggested that the approach could potentially be extended to other disease states and immunological phenotypes. Only TCR beta chains were sequenced in this cohort, and the absence of alpha or paired-chain data limited detectable features. According to a later genetic analysis, donors in an Asian-associated ancestry cluster had fewer N-insertions in productive TCRs than the approximately 670-donor mean. When HLA alleles, especially DR and DQ, strongly co-occurred, attributing TCR associations to individual alleles was difficult. Because HLA typing was unavailable for some donors at each locus, only the typed subset was used in association tests. Some IMGT-functional V segments, including TRBV6-2 and TRBV6-3, could not be told apart with the 87-base-pair reads, so those segments were excluded. A further reported finding was that TCR beta sequences accurately predicted the HLA-A and HLA-B alleles for most subjects in the first cohort. In a later genetic analysis, a missense DCLRE1C variant was associated with V-gene and J-gene trimming of TCR beta chains, and the association was replicated in an independent cohort. Roughly uniform sequencing depth across donors was assumed in presence/absence analyses, although this assumption may not hold.

The CDR3 runs 15 amino acids, cysteine and phenylalanine included. Just CDR3 DNA is preserved here, 45 bases in frame from base 1. CDR1 ENHRY and CDR2 SYGVKD were looked up in the germline V gene. V is pared back by 6 bases and J by 3 bases, with 16 bases lying between the germline termini. The cohort comprised some 680 healthy bone marrow donors. Cohort members were all nominally healthy when sampled, although unrecorded immune exposures were likely present. The donor tested CMV seropositive, placing the donor among the 289 seropositive members of the cohort. A peripheral blood sample was provided by each donor, and peripheral blood mononuclear cells were used for TCR beta sequencing. Genomic DNA was extracted from the blood cell samples with the Qiagen DNeasy Blood Extraction Kit. The library was obtained by the immunoSEQ multiplex PCR assay. For the multiplex PCR, a mixture combining 60 forward primers for TCR Vbeta segments and 13 reverse primers for TCR Jbeta segments was used. The CDR3 region of rearranged TCR beta genes was amplified from genomic DNA by a multiplex PCR assay. On the Illumina HiSeq System, the amplified TCR beta libraries were sequenced as 87-base-pair reads. In the original analysis: A later analysis counted about 80 million unique TCR beta chains across the 666 repertoires, and 9.5 million to 11 million of these chains were shared by at least two donors. A nearest-neighbor algorithm error-corrected the raw reads and collapsed the reads into unique sequences, merging closely related sequences to remove PCR and sequencing errors. To assign V, D and J gene segments, CDR3 sequences were aligned to IMGT reference sequences. For a sequence to be retained, a match of at least six nucleotides to both a V gene segment and a J gene segment was required. Rearrangements were classified as productive when the CDR3 lacked stop codons and remained in frame with V and J, and all other rearrangements were classified as non-productive. CDR3 was defined according to IMGT convention as the region running from the second conserved V-encoded cysteine to the conserved J-encoded phenylalanine. Sequences without an unambiguous match to a single V gene segment were excluded from the earlier analysis of 450 to 650 of the donors. An earlier analysis of just under 600 of the donors called V segments functional above 56.7% productive rearrangements and segregating when the between-donor standard deviation exceeded 5%. To diagnose cytomegalovirus status from the catalog of TCR beta chain sequences, a statistical classification framework was built. In a later analysis, TCR nucleotide sequences were compared against IMGT/GENE-DB human TR gene sequences so that V and J genes could be assigned. Using the TCRdist pipeline, a later analysis assigned CDR3 sequences along with most-parsimonious VDJ recombination scenarios. In a later analysis, each TCR beta chain was defined by its CDR3 amino acid sequence together with its V-gene family, and reads lacking a unique V-gene family were excluded. As a way to deal with suspected cross-contamination and a sequencing artifact, a later analysis dropped 450 to 700 nucleotide sequences that were highly shared and had low generation probability. In a later analysis, a clonal expansion index was calculated for each public chain from normalized within-repertoire ranks of inferred template counts. In a later analysis, generation probabilities were computed using a VDJ recombination model fitted to out-of-frame rearrangements, and the results were checked against IGoR. In a later analysis, TCR-TCR, TCR-HLA and TCR-CMV co-occurrence was scored with hypergeometric tests, and a repertoire-size bias correction was applied to TCR pairs. To estimate false discovery rates, a later analysis permuted the HLA or CMV assignments 20 times. In a later analysis, co-occurring TCRs were grouped with DBSCAN, and TCRdist sequence similarity was added when clustering was performed within HLA-allele-positive subsets. For co-occurrence clustering, repertoires with fewer than 30,000 or more than 120,000 public chains were excluded, along with five or six repertoires with anomalous nucleotide sharing. TCRdb obtained this table from immuneACCESS and retained in-frame rearrangements with V and J assigned. These tables miss some clones; where compared with another copy, unresolved V genes account for less than half of the shortfall, and the remainder is unexplained. D and trimming come from the DNA, and the V and J calls and clone size come from that table. Recorded for this sample are 60,000 or so clones; 70% to 90% of them occurred a single time. In total, the top ten clones hold approximately 1.6% of the sample.

With regard to this clone: The antigen it recognizes is unknown. No much larger clonotype is one base removed from it; base qualities were not supplied.

The V and J genes are TRBV10-3 and TRBJ2-3; a weak D assignment points to TRBD1 (5 bases agree). The receptor's source is a man under 40 in good health and CMV-seropositive. Sequences were obtained from PBMCs. The CDR3 sequence is CAISRNRQGTDTQYF. The nucleotides are TGTGCCATCAGCCGTAACAGGCAGGGTACAGATACGCAGTATTTT.